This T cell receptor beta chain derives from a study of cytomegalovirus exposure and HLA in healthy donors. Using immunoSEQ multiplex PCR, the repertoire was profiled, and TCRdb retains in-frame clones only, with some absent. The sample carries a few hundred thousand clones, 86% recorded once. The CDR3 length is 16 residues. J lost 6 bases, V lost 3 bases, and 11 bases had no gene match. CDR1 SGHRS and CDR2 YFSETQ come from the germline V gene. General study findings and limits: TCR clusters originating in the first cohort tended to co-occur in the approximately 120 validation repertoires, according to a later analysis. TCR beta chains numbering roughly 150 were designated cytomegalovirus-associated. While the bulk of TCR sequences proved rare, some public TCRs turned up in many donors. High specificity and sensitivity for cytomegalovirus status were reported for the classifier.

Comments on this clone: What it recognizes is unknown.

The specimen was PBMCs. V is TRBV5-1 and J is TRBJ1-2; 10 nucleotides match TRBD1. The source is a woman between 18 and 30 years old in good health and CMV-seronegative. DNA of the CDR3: TGCGCCAGCAGCTCAATGGGTGGACAGGGGGTTGATGGCTACACCTTC. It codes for CASSSMGGQGVDGYTF.